This entry describes one T cell receptor (beta chain). CDR3 length: 14 amino acids. The germline CDR1 and CDR2 sequences are SGHNT and YYREEE (reference sequence). The V and J ends lost 4 bases and 8 bases respectively, with 15 bases between them. The record originates from a study of OX40 agonist ivuxolimab in advanced cancers. Study context: The study treated patients with ivuxolimab, an agonistic anti-OX40 (CD134) antibody. Ivuxolimab, which patients received intravenously every 2 weeks, was dosed at 0.01 to 10 mg/kg.

Some clones are missing from TCRdb's copy, which holds only in-frame ones; the method was immunoSEQ multiplex PCR. The sample lists just under 65,000 clones; roughly nine tenths were seen once. Material: CD4+ or CD8+ T cells sorted from blood, obtained in a trial of the OX40 agonist ivuxolimab. This clonotype originated in an adult with an advanced solid tumor such as melanoma, head and neck, liver or kidney cancer. The chain couples TRBV5-4 to TRBJ1-4, with D tentatively TRBD1 (5 bases). As DNA, the CDR3 is TGTGCCAGCAGCACCGGGACCCAGGAAGAAAAACTGTTTTTT. Translated, it gives CASSTGTQEEKLFF.